One TCR beta chain is described in this entry. The CDR3 loop spans 14 amino acids. In germline, CDR1 is MGHRA, CDR2 YSYEKL. The V end was cut by 1 base, the J end by 2 bases, with 7 bases between. The record originates from a study of technical replicates of blood from several donors. Here immunoSEQ multiplex PCR was the method, and the copy in TCRdb shows in-frame clones only, minus some. Among some 87,000 clones listed, about 90% were seen once. The sample taken for sequencing was T cells isolated from PBMCs. The chain joins TRBV4-1 to TRBJ2-3, with D possibly TRBD1 on 5 matching bases. This sequence originates from a human donor in good health. The CDR3, as DNA: TGCGCCAGCAGCCAAGTGGACACCACAGATACGCAGTATTTT. As protein: CASSQVDTTDTQYF.